This T cell receptor beta chain was retrieved from a study of blood T cell repertoires in COVID-19. About the study: Samples representing acute and convalescent COVID-19 were sourced from the United States, Italy and Spain. Sources were T cells, B-cell-depleted T cells, or PBMCs; the material itself was cDNA or gDNA.

In the source study's methods: Reference gene primer amplification gave nucleated cell count estimates. The data were produced by immunoSEQ multiplex PCR, yet TCRdb's version contains in-frame clones alone and is incomplete. D and trimming were read from the DNA, whereas the V and J calls and clone size are those reported in that table. The repertoire holds 52,000 or so clones, with around 85% as singletons. The CDR3 runs to 15 residues. Germline V gives CDR1 KGHSH, CDR2 LQKENI. Trimming removed 2 bases from V and 2 bases from J, with 10 bases in between. Sequencing was done on a sample of peripheral blood. This sequence joins TRBV18 and TRBJ2-4, with D unresolved. The origin of this receptor is a man between 65 and 80 years old with active COVID-19. The chain's CDR3 is CASSPDQVTKNIQYF. CDR3 bases: TGTGCCAGCTCACCAGACCAGGTCACCAAAAACATTCAGTACTTC.